This T cell receptor (beta chain) was identified during a study of blood T cell repertoires in COVID-19. Turning to the study itself: From the United States, Italy and Spain came samples of acute and convalescent COVID-19. Sample material is recorded as cDNA or gDNA derived from T cells, B-cell-depleted T cells, or PBMCs.

In germline, CDR1 is MNHEY, CDR2 SMNVEV (reference sequence). Trimming cost V 5 bases and J 6 bases; bases outside gene matches: 11. The CDR3 is 17 amino acids. Original data processing: Amplification from reference gene primers served as the basis for estimated nucleated cell counts. The protocol was immunoSEQ multiplex PCR, while the TCRdb copy is restricted to in-frame clones and leaves out a portion. V, J and clone size were drawn from that table, and D and trimming were deduced from the DNA. The table lists roughly 250,000 clones, 84% of them singletons. The sequencing sample was made of peripheral blood. This chain joins TRBV27 and TRBJ2-1, with 12 bases matching TRBD2. The TCR originated in a man between 45 and 60 years old with acute or convalescent COVID-19. CDR3 in amino acids: CASSPAKTSGSINEQFF. CDR3 DNA sequence: TGTGCCAGCAGTCCCGCCAAGACTAGCGGGAGCATCAATGAGCAGTTCTTC.